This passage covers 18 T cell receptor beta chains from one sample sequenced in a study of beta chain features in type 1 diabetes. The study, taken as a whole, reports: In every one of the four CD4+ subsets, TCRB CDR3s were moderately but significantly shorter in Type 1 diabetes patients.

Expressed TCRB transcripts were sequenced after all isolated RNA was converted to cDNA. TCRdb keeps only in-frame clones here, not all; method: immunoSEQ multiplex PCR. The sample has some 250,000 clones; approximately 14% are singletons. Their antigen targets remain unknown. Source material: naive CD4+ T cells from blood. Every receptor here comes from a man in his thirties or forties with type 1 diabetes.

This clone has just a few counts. CDR3 nucleotides: TGCAGCGTCCTCACGCCGGGAGATACGCAGTATTTT. Translating it yields CSVLTPGDTQYF. This sequence joins TRBV29-1 and TRBJ2-3; D gene ambiguous. This CDR3 region has 12 residues. V shed 6 bases and J shed 5 bases, with 12 bases lying between them. Germline CDR1 SQVTM, CDR2 ANQGSEA.

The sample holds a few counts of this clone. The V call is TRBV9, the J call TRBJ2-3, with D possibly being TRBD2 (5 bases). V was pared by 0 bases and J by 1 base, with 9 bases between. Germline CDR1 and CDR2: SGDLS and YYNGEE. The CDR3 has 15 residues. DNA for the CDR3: TGTGCCAGCAGCGTAGGAGGGTGGGGCACAGATACGCAGTATTTT. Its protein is CASSVGGWGTDTQYF.

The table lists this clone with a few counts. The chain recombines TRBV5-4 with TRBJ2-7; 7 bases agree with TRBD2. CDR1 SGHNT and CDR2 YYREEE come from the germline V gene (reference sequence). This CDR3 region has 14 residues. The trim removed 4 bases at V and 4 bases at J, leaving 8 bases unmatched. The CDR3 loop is CASSPRGGVYEQYF. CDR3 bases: TGTGCCAGCAGCCCCCGGGGAGGGGTGTACGAGCAGTACTTC.

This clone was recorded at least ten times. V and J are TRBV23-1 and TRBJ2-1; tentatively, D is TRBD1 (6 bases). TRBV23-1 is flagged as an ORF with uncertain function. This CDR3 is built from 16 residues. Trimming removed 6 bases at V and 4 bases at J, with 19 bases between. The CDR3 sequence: CASSQLLWGPYNEQFF. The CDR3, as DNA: TGCGCCAGCAGCCAACTATTGTGGGGGCCATACAATGAGCAGTTCTTC.

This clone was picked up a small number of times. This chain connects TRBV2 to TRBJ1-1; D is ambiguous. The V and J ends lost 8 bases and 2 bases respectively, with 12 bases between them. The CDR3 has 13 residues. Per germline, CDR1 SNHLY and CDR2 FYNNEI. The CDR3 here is CASESNRNTEAFF. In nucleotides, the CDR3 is TGTGCCAGCGAGTCTAATAGAAACACTGAAGCTTTCTTT.

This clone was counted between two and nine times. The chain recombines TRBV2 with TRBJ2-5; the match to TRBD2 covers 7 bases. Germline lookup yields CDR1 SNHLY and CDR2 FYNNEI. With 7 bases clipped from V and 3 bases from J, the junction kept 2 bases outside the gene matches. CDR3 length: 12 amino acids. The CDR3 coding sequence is TGTGCCAGCACGGGGGGAAAAGAGACCCAGTACTTC. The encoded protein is CASTGGKETQYF. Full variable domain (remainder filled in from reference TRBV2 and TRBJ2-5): EPEVTQTPSHQVTQMGQEVILRCVPISNHLYFYWYRQILGQKVEFLVSFYNNEISEKSEIFDDQFSVERPDGSNFTLKIRSTKLEDSAMYFCASTGGKETQYFGPGTRLLVL.

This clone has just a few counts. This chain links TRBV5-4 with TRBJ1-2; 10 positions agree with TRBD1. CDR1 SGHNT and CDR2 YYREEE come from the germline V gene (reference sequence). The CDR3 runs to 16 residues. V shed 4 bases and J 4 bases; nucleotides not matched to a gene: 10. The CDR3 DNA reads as TGTGCCAGCAGCCTAGGACAGGGGGGAAGGGGCTATGGCTACACCTTC. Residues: CASSLGQGGRGYGYTF.

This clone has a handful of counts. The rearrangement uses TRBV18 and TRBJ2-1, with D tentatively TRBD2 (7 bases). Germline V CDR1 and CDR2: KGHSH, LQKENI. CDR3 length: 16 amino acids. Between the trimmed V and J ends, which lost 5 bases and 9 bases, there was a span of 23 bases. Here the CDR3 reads CASSIFRGRAPSEQFF. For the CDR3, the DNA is TGTGCCAGCTCAATTTTTAGGGGGAGGGCCCCCAGTGAGCAGTTCTTC.

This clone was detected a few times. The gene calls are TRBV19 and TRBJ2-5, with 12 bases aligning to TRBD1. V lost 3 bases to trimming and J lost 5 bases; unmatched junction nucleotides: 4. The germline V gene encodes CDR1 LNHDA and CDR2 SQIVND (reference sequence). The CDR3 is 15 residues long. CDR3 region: CASSIGTGGGETQYF. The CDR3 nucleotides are TGTGCCAGTAGTATCGGGACAGGGGGCGGGGAGACCCAGTACTTC.

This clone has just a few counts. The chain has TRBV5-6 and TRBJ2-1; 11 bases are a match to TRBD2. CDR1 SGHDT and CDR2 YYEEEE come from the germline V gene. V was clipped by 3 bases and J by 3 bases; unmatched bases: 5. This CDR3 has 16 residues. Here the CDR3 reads CASSSRLAGIYNEQFF. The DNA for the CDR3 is TGTGCCAGCAGCTCCCGACTAGCGGGAATCTACAATGAGCAGTTCTTC.

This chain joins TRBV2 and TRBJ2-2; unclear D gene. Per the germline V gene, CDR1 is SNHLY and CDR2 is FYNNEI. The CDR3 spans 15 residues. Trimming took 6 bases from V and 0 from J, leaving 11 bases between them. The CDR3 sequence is CASRDYTANTGELFF. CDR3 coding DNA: TGTGCCAGCAGAGATTACACCGCGAACACCGGGGAGCTGTTTTTT.

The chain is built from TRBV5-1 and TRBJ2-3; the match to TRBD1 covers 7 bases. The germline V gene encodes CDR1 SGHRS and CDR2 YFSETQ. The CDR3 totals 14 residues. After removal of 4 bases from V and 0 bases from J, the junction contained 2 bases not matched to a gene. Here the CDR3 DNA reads TGCGCCAGCAGCCGGGACAGAAGCACAGATACGCAGTATTTT. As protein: CASSRDRSTDTQYF.

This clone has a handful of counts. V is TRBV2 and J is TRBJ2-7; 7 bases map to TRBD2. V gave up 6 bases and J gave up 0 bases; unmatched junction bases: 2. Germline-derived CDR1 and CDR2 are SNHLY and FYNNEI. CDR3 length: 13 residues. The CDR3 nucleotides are TGTGCCAGCAGCGGACTAGGCTCCTACGAGCAGTACTTC. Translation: CASSGLGSYEQYF.

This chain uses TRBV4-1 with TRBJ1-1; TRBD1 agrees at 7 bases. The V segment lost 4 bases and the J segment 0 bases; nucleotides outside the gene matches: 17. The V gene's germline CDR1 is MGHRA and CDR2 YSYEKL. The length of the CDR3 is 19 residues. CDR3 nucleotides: TGCGCCAGCAGCCTCATTTTCAGGGGGAAAGGCTCCATGAACACTGAAGCTTTCTTT. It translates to CASSLIFRGKGSMNTEAFF.

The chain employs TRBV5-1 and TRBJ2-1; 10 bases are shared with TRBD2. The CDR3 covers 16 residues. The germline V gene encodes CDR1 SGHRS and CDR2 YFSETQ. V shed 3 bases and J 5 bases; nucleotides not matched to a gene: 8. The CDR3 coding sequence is TGCGCCAGCAGCTGGACGAGCGGGGGGGCGAACAATGAGCAGTTCTTC. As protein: CASSWTSGGANNEQFF.

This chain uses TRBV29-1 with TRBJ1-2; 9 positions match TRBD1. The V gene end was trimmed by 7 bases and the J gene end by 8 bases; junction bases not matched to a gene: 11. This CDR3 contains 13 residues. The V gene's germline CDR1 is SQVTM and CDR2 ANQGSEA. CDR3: CSAARDRVGGYTF. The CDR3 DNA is TGCAGCGCCGCCCGGGACAGGGTTGGGGGCTACACCTTC.

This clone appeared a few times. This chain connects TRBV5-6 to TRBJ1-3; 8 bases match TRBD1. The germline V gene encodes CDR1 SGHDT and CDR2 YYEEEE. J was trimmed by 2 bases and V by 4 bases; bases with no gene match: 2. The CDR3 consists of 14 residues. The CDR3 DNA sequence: TGTGCCAGCAGCCCGACAGGGGCTGGAAACACCATATATTTT. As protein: CASSPTGAGNTIYF.

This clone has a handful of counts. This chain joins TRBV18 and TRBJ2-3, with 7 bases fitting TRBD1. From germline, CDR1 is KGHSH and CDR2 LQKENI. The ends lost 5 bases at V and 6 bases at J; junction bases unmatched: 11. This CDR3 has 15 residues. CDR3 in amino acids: CASSVSTGNSDTQYF. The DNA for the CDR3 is TGTGCCAGCTCAGTCTCGACAGGGAATAGCGATACGCAGTATTTT. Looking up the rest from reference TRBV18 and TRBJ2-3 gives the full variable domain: NAGVMQNPRHLVRRRGQEARLRCSPMKGHSHVYWYRQLPEEGLKFMVYLQKENIIDESGMPKERFSAEFPKEGPSILRIQQVVRGDSAAYFCASSVSTGNSDTQYFGPGTRLTVL.